The TCR beta chain under discussion was sequenced for a study of T cells after posttransplantation cyclophosphamide. General study results and limits: TRB overlap between skin or GI tissue T cells and blood was limited. After PTCy, TRB diversity resembled that of CNI/methotrexate controls. Donor-recipient repertoire similarity was low at 1-2 months, rising over year one.

This CDR3 is 13 amino acids long. CDR1 and CDR2 (germline): SGHRS, YFSETQ. Losses at the gene ends were 4 bases for V and 10 bases for J; bases not matched to a gene: 8. This clone showed up many times. No antigen is known for it. This table comes from immunoSEQ multiplex PCR, and its TCRdb copy is limited to in-frame clones, with some not included. The profile covers almost 35,000 clones, none occurring a single time. Input material: PBMCs. This chain uses TRBV5-1 with TRBJ2-1; 7 nucleotides match TRBD2. This receptor was identified in a woman in her fifties or sixties in good health and a related stem cell transplant donor. The CDR3 DNA is TGCGCCAGCAGCACATCAACTAGCGCCGAGCAGTTCTTC. It codes for CASSTSTSAEQFF. Full variable domain (remainder filled in from reference TRBV5-1 and TRBJ2-1): KAGVTQTPRYLIKTRGQQVTLSCSPISGHRSVSWYQQTPGQGLQFLFEYFSETQRNKGNFPGRFSGRQFSNSRSEMNVSTLELGDSALYLCASSTSTSAEQFFGPGTRLTVL.